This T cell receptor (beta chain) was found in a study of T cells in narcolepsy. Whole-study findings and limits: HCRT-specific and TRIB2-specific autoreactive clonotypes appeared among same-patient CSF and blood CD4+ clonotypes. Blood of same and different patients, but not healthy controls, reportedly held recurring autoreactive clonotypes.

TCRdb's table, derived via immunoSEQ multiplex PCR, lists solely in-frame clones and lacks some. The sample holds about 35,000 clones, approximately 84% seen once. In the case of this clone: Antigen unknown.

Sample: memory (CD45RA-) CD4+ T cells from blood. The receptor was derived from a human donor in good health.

CDR3 nucleotides: TGTGCCATCGGAACAGGGGACGGGTGGGCTCGCGGTGGCTACACCTTC. Translating it yields CAIGTGDGWARGGYTF. This chain connects TRBV10-3 to TRBJ1-2; 7 bases are shared with TRBD1. Germline V lookup: CDR1 ENHRY, CDR2 SYGVKD. CDR3 length equals 16 residues. V lost 8 bases to trimming and J lost 7 bases; unmatched junction nucleotides: 19.